This TCR beta chain was sequenced in a study of molecular identifiers for immune sequencing clone quantification. Each CDR3 protein gets one entry after TCRdb re-called the PCR reads with MiXCR. The sample holds about 640,000 distinct CDR3 sequences, 20% seen once. This CDR3 is built from 12 residues. V was clipped by 5 bases and J by 6 bases, with 11 bases between them. CDR1 and CDR2 (germline): LNHDA, SQIVND (reference sequence). J is TRBJ2-7 and V is TRBV19; TRBD2 is a possible D gene (5 bases). Input material: naive CD8+ T cells from blood, with Jurkat cell RNA spiked in. Subset indicated: FACS-sorted CD8+CD4-CCR7+CD45RA+ naive T cells. The clonotype originates from a human donor in good health. Some libraries in this study had Jurkat cell RNA spiked in. The CDR3 bases are TGTGCCAGTAGTTATGGGAGAAGCGAGCAGTACTTC. This gives the protein CASSYGRSEQYF.